This TCR beta chain was captured in a study of blood T cell repertoires in COVID-19. Study overall: The origin of the acute and convalescent COVID-19 samples was the United States, Italy and Spain. Sources were T cells, B-cell-depleted T cells, or PBMCs; the material itself was cDNA or gDNA.

This clone has a single count. In the original workflow: Amplifying reference gene primers gave estimates of nucleated cell counts. The assay was immunoSEQ multiplex PCR, and TCRdb's table has in-frame clones only and misses some. D and trimming come from the DNA, and the V and J calls and clone size come from that table. Of roughly 280,000 clones in the sample, about nine tenths were seen once. Trimming stripped 0 bases from V and 15 bases from J, with 15 bases between. The CDR3 runs to 13 residues. CDR1 and CDR2 (germline): SGHAT, FQNNGV. Sequencing used peripheral blood. This chain uses TRBV11-2 with TRBJ2-1; D perhaps matches TRBD1 (6 bases). This receptor was identified in a man aged 50 to 60 with acute or convalescent COVID-19. The CDR3 DNA is TGTGCCAGCAGCTTAGATAGGACAGCCTTTTCGTTCTTC. Protein: CASSLDRTAFSFF.